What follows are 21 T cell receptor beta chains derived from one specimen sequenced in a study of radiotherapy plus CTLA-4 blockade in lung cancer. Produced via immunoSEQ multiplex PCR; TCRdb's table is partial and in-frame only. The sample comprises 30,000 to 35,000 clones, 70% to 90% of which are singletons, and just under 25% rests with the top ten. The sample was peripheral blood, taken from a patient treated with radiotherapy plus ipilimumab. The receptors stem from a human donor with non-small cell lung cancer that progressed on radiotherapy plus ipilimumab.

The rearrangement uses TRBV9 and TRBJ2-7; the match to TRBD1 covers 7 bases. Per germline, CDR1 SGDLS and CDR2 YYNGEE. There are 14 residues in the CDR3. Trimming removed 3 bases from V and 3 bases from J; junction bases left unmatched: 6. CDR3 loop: CASSAQQGRYEQYF. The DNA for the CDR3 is TGTGCCAGCAGCGCACAACAGGGGCGCTACGAGCAGTACTTC. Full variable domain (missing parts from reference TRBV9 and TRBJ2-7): DSGVTQTPKHLITATGQRVTLRCSPRSGDLSVYWYQQSLDQGLQFLIQYYNGEERAKGNILERFSAQQFPDLHSELNLSSLELGDSALYFCASSAQQGRYEQYFGPGTRLTVT.

CDR3 sequence (DNA): TGTGCCAACGAGCCCAGGGGGTCTGGAAACACCATATATTTT. It encodes CANEPRGSGNTIYF. This chain connects TRBV2 to TRBJ1-3, with 7 positions matching TRBD1. CDR1 and CDR2 (germline): SNHLY, FYNNEI. CDR3 length: 14 residues. Trimming took 10 bases from V and 1 from J; bases not matched to a gene: 7.

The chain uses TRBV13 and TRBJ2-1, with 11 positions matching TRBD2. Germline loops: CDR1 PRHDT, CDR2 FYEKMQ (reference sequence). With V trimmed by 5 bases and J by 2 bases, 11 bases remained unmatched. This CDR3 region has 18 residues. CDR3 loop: CASSAGLADTITYNEQFF. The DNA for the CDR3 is TGTGCCAGCAGCGCGGGACTAGCGGACACAATAACCTACAATGAGCAGTTCTTC.

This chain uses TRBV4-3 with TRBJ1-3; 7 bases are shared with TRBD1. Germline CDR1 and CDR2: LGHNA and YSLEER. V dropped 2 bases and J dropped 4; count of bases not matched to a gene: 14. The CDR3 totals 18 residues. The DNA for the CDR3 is TGCGCCAGCAGCCAACAAACAAACACAGGGGTATCCGGAAACACCATATATTTT. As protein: CASSQQTNTGVSGNTIYF.

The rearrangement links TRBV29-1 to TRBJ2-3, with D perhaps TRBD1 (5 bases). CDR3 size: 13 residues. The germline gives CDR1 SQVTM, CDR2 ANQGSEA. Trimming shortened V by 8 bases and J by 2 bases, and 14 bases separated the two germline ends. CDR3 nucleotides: TGCAGCTCCCGGGCAGGGCCCACAGATACGCAGTATTTT. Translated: CSSRAGPTDTQYF.

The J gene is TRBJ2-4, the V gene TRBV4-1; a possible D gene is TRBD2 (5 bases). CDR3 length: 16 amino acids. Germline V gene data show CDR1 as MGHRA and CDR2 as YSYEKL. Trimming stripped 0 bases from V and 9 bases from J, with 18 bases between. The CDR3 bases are TGCGCCAGCAGCCAAGATCGAGACGTCTCGAGGGCCATTCAGTACTTC. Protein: CASSQDRDVSRAIQYF.

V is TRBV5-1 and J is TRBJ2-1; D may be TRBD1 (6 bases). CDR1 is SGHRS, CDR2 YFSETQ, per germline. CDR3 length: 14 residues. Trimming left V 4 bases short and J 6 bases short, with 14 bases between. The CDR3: CASSPMTGSNEQFF. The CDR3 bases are TGCGCCAGCAGCCCGATGACAGGATCCAATGAGCAGTTCTTC.

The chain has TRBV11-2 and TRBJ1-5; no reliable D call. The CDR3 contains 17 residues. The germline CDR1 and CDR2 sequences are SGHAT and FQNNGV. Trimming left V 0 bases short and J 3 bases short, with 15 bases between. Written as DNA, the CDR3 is TGTGCCAGCAGCTTAGAACCTAGCGGGCGGATCAATCAGCCCCAGCATTTT. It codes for CASSLEPSGRINQPQHF.

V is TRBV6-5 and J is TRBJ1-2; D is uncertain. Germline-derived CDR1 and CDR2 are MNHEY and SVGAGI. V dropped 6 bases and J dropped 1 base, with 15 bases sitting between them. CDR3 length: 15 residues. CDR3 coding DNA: TGTGCCAGCAGCCTTACGAACAGAATTAACTATGGCTACACCTTC. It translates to CASSLTNRINYGYTF.

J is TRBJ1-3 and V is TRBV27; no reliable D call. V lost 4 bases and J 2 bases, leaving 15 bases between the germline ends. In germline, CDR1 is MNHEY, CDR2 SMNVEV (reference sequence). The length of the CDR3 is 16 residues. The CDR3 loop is CASSSRWRVAGNTIYF. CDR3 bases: TGTGCCAGCAGTTCGCGATGGAGGGTGGCTGGAAACACCATATATTTT.

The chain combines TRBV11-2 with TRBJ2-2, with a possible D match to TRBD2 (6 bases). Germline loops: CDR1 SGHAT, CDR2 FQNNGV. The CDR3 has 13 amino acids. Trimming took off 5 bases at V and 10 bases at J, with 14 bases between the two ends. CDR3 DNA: TGTGCCAGCAGCCCCCTCAGGAGGGTGGAGCTGTTTTTT. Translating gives CASSPLRRVELFF.

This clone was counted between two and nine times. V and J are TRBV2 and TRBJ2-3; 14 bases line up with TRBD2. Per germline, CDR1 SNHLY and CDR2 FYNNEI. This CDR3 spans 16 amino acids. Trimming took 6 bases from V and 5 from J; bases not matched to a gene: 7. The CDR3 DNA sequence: TGTGCCAGCAGCGTAGGACTAGCGGGGGGAGGAGATACGCAGTATTTT. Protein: CASSVGLAGGGDTQYF.

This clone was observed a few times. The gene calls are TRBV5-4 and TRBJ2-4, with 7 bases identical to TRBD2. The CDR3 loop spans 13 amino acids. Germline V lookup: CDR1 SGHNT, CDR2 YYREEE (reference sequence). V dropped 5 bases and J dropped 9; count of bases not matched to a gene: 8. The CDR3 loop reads CASRDSGRGIQYF. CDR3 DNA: TGTGCCAGCAGGGACTCAGGGAGGGGCATTCAGTACTTC. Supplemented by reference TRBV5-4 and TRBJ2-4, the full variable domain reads ETGVTQSPTHLIKTRGQQVTLRCSSQSGHNTVSWYQQALGQGPQFIFQYYREEENGRGNFPPRFSGLQFPNYSSELNVNALELDDSALYLCASRDSGRGIQYFGAGTRLSVL.

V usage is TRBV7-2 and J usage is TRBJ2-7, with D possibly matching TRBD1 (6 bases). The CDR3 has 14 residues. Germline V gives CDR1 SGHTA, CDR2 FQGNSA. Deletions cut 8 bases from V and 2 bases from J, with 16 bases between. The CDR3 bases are TGTGCCAGCTCCTTTGCAGGGGTCACCTACGAGCAGTACTTC. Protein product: CASSFAGVTYEQYF.

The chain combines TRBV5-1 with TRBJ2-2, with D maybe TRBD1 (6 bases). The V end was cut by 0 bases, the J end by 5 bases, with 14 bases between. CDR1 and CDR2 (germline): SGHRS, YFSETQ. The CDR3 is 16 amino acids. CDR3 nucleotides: TGCGCCAGCAGCTTGGTGGGGGCAGAGCGAACCGGGGAGCTGTTTTTT. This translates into CASSLVGAERTGELFF.

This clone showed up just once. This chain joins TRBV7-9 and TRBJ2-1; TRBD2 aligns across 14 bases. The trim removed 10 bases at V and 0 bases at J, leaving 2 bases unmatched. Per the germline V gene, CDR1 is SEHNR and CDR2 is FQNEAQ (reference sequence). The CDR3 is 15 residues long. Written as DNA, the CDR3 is TGTGCCATCGGGACTAGCGGGAGCTCCTACAATGAGCAGTTCTTC. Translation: CAIGTSGSSYNEQFF. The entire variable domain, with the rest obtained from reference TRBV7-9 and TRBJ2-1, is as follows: DTGVSQNPRHKITKRGQNVTFRCDPISEHNRLYWYRQTLGQGPEFLTYFQNEAQLEKSRLLSDRFSAERPKGSFSTLEIQRTEQGDSAMYLCAIGTSGSSYNEQFFGPGTRLTVL.

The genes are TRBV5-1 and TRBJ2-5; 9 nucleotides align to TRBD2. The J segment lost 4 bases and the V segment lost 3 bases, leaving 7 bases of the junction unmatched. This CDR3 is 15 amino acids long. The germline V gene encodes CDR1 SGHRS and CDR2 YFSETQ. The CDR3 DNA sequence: TGCGCCAGCAGCTCGAGCGGGGGGCGTTCAGAGACCCAGTACTTC. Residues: CASSSSGGRSETQYF.

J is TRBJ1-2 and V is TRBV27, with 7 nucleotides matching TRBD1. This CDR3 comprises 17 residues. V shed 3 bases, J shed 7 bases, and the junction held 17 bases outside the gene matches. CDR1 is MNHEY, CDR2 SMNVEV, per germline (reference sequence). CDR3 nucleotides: TGTGCCAGCAGTTTCACCCGGGCAAAACAGGGGCAGGTTGGCTACACCTTC. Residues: CASSFTRAKQGQVGYTF.

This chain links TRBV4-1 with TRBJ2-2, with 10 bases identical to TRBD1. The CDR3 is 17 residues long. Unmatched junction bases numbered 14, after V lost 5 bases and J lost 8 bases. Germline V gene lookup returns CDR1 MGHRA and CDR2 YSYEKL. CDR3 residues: CASSNPGQGSYGGELFF. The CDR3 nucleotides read TGCGCCAGCAGCAACCCGGGACAGGGGTCTTATGGGGGGGAGCTGTTTTTT.

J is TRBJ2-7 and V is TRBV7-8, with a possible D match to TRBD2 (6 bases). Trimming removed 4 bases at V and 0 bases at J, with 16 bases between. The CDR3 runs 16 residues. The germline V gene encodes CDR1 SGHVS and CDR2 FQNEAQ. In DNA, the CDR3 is TGTGCCAGCAGCTGGAGGGAAGGGTTCTCCTCCTACGAGCAGTACTTC. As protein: CASSWREGFSSYEQYF.

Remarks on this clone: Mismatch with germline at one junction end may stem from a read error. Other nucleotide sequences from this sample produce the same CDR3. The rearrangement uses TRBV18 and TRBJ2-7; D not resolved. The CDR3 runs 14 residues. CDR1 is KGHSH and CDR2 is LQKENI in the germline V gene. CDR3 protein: CASSPPVLLYEQYF. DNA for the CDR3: TGTGCCAGCTCGCCACCGGTATTACTTTACGAGCAGTACTTC.